The clone carrying this T cell receptor (beta chain) was seen a handful of times. Its antigen is currently unknown. V shed 0 bases and J shed 3 bases, with 8 bases lying between them. Germline V lookup: CDR1 LGHDT, CDR2 YNNKEL (reference sequence). There are 14 residues in the CDR3. The data were taken from a study of identical twins. Study results and caveats: Potential partial confounding of zero-insertion analyses by invariant MAIT and iNKT cells was noted.

Template switching added a universal primer site; cDNA carried unique molecular identifiers. TCRdb re-analysed the 5' RACE reads in MiXCR, keeping a single row per CDR3 protein. Found here are under 250,000 distinct CDR3 sequences, about 13% of them singletons; the top ten hold more than 3.5%. The same specimen was also included in a second study, on yellow fever vaccine responses in identical twins.

The sequence came from a woman in her late teens or twenties in good health. The J gene is TRBJ2-5, the V gene TRBV3-1; D remains unclear. Sequencing used memory (CD45RO+) T cells sorted from blood. The CDR3 loop is CASSQDYPKETQYF. The CDR3 DNA is TGTGCCAGCAGCCAAGATTACCCCAAAGAGACCCAGTACTTC.